Shown below are 7 T cell receptor beta chains from a single sample sequenced in a study of naive and memory T cell subsets. General observations from the study: Naive repertoires, especially CD8, held a few larger clonotypes, possibly memory cells re-expressing CD45RA.

What these receptors recognize is not known. The beta constant-region primer was an equimolar mix of two oligonucleotides covering TRBC1 and TRBC2. Nested alpha and beta constant-region primers with the SP2 primer drove four PCR rounds on ligated cDNA. In TCRdb, the UMI-ligation and nested PCR reads were re-called with MiXCR into one record per CDR3 protein. Among over 90,000 distinct CDR3 sequences listed, over 9% were seen once. Sequences were obtained from naive CD4+ T cells from blood. These receptors came from a human donor in good health.

This clonotype was counted many times. The rearrangement uses TRBV29-1 and TRBJ2-7; maybe TRBD2 (5 bases). V was clipped by 7 bases and J by 2 bases, with 12 bases between them. In germline, CDR1 is SQVTM, CDR2 ANQGSEA. The CDR3 spans 12 residues. The CDR3 sequence: CSGFSGAYEQYF. CDR3 coding DNA: TGCAGCGGGTTCTCCGGGGCCTACGAGCAGTACTTC.

The gene calls are TRBV20-1 and TRBJ1-5, with 7 bases matching TRBD1. Germline V gene sequence: CDR1 DFQATT, CDR2 SNEGSKA (reference sequence). This CDR3 has 14 amino acids. V lost 5 bases and J lost 4; bases outside the gene matches: 8. Here the CDR3 reads CSAPGQAENQPQHF. The CDR3 DNA reads as TGCAGTGCTCCCGGACAGGCAGAAAATCAGCCCCAGCATTTT.

The V and J genes are TRBV6-2 or TRBV6-3 and TRBJ2-1; D not resolved. CDR3 length: 10 residues. CDR1 is MNHEY and CDR2 is SVGEGT in the germline V gene. Deletions cut 6 bases from V and 6 bases from J, with 3 bases between. The CDR3 DNA reads as TGTGCCAGCAGAACCAATGAGCAGTTCTTC. Amino acids: CASRTNEQFF.

This chain links TRBV21-1 with TRBJ2-3. TRBV21-1 is given as a pseudogene. This CDR3 spans 12 amino acids. The CDR3 nucleotides are TGTGCCAGCAGCTTGTTTACAGATACGCAGTATTTT. Its protein is CASSLFTDTQYF.

This clonotype appeared a few times. The chain is built from TRBV20-1 and TRBJ2-3; D unclear. This CDR3 region has 14 residues. V was clipped by 3 bases and J by 0 bases, with 10 bases between them. CDR1 and CDR2 from the germline V gene are DFQATT and SNEGSKA (reference sequence). CDR3 sequence reads: CSARSVTSTDTQYF. The CDR3 DNA reads TGCAGTGCTAGGTCTGTTACTAGCACAGATACGCAGTATTTT.

A remark on this clonotype: Being one base from a much bigger clone, this may be a read error. The chain carries TRBV19 and TRBJ2-3; no firm D call. CDR1 is LNHDA, CDR2 SQIVND, per germline (reference sequence). Trimming removed 5 bases at V and 5 bases at J, with 20 bases between. The CDR3 has 16 residues. The CDR3 here is CASSPSGRPKKDTQYF. For the CDR3, the DNA is TGTGCCAGTAGTCCTTCGGGTCGTCCCAAGAAAGATACGCAGTATTTT. Supplemented by reference TRBV19 and TRBJ2-3, the full variable domain reads DGGITQSPKYLFRKEGQNVTLSCEQNLNHDAMYWYRQDPGQGLRLIYYSQIVNDFQKGDIAEGYSVSREKKESFPLTVTSAQKNPTAFYLCASSPSGRPKKDTQYFGPGTRLTVL.

This clonotype has more than one count but fewer than ten. The chain combines TRBV6-2 or TRBV6-3 with TRBJ2-1; the match to TRBD2 covers 7 bases. The junction had 5 bases not matched to a gene; V was cut back by 2 bases and J by 10 bases. The V gene's germline CDR1 is MNHEY and CDR2 SVGEGT. This CDR3 comprises 13 residues. The CDR3, as DNA: TGTGCCAGCAGTTACCCGTCGCGGGGGGAGCAGTTCTTC. Translating gives CASSYPSRGEQFF.